Each of the 10 T cell receptor beta chains below was sequenced from the same sample in a study of human versus mouse CDR3 diversity and MHC coevolution. Data came from immunoSEQ multiplex PCR; TCRdb stores just in-frame clones and leaves some out. The sample shows approximately 81,000 clones, over 85% of them seen only once. What was sequenced was naive CD4+ T cells from blood. The sample's subset: CD45RO-negative CD62L-positive naive CD4 T cells. These receptors came from a person between 25 and 70 years old in good health.

The rearrangement uses TRBV9 and TRBJ2-7; D perhaps matches TRBD2 (6 bases). The CDR3 has 15 residues. V lost 3 bases and J 4 bases, leaving 17 bases between the germline ends. Germline loops: CDR1 SGDLS, CDR2 YYNGEE. CDR3 in amino acids: CASSGTPTGTYEQYF. DNA of the CDR3: TGTGCCAGCAGCGGGACACCCACGGGGACTTACGAGCAGTACTTC.

This clone was found once. V and J are TRBV9 and TRBJ1-1; D is ambiguous. Trimming took 2 bases from V and 1 from J, leaving 12 bases between them. The length of the CDR3 is 15 residues. Germline CDR1 reads SGDLS; CDR2 reads YYNGEE. Here the CDR3 DNA reads TGTGCCAGCAGCGTTAGTCAGGAGGAGAACACTGAAGCTTTCTTT. Protein sequence: CASSVSQEENTEAFF.

The chain carries TRBV18 and TRBJ2-1; 10 bases match TRBD2. The CDR3 runs to 14 residues. The trim removed 3 bases at V and 7 bases at J, leaving 3 bases unmatched. Germline CDR1 KGHSH, CDR2 LQKENI. CDR3 region: CASSPGLAENEQFF. DNA for the CDR3: TGTGCCAGCTCACCTGGACTAGCGGAGAATGAGCAGTTCTTC.

The rearrangement uses TRBV5-6 and TRBJ2-7; the match to TRBD1 covers 8 bases. This CDR3 region has 14 residues. Germline CDR1 reads SGHDT; CDR2 reads YYEEEE. Losses at the gene ends were 4 bases for V and 0 bases for J; bases not matched to a gene: 3. DNA of the CDR3: TGTGCCAGCAGCGGACAGGGAGGCTCCTACGAGCAGTACTTC. Amino acid sequence: CASSGQGGSYEQYF.

V and J are TRBV19 and TRBJ1-2; TRBD1 is a possible D gene (6 bases). V was pared by 3 bases and J by 5 bases, with 16 bases between. CDR1 LNHDA and CDR2 SQIVND come from the germline V gene (reference sequence). CDR3 length equals 15 residues. CDR3 sequence (DNA): TGTGCCAGTAGTATCTGGACAGATGGCACATATGGCTACACCTTC. Translating gives CASSIWTDGTYGYTF.

The chain uses TRBV7-9 and TRBJ1-5; weak D call: TRBD1 (5 bases). This CDR3 region has 14 residues. Per the germline V gene, CDR1 is SEHNR and CDR2 is FQNEAQ (reference sequence). V shed 3 bases and J shed 1 base, with 7 bases lying between them. The CDR3: CASSFPGSNQPQHF. CDR3 coding DNA: TGTGCCAGCAGCTTTCCAGGGAGCAATCAGCCCCAGCATTTT. Full variable domain (remainder filled in from reference TRBV7-9 and TRBJ1-5): DTGVSQNPRHKITKRGQNVTFRCDPISEHNRLYWYRQTLGQGPEFLTYFQNEAQLEKSRLLSDRFSAERPKGSFSTLEIQRTEQGDSAMYLCASSFPGSNQPQHFGDGTRLSIL.

The chain has TRBV7-9 and TRBJ1-2; unclear D gene. The CDR3 loop spans 15 amino acids. Trimming removed 3 bases at V and 3 bases at J, with 14 bases between. Germline V gene lookup returns CDR1 SEHNR and CDR2 FQNEAQ (reference sequence). The CDR3 sequence: CASSFEAPLHYGYTF. The CDR3 DNA sequence: TGTGCCAGCAGCTTCGAGGCCCCGTTGCACTATGGCTACACCTTC.

As concerns this clone: Additional DNA sequences in this sample encode the identical CDR3. The genes are TRBV18 and TRBJ2-7; D gene unclear. CDR3 size: 14 residues. V was clipped by 0 bases and J by 0 bases, with 6 bases between them. Germline V gene lookup returns CDR1 KGHSH and CDR2 LQKENI. CDR3 protein: CASSPPSGSYEQYF. CDR3 in DNA: TGTGCCAGCTCACCACCTTCGGGCTCCTACGAGCAGTACTTC.

This clone is a singleton in its sample. The CDR3 DNA is TGCAGTGCTAGAGTCGGGCAGCCCCAGCATTTT. Translation gives CSARVGQPQHF. The chain joins TRBV20-1 to TRBJ1-5, with D uncertain. V lost 1 base, J lost 7 bases, and 5 bases lay in between. This CDR3 spans 11 amino acids. Germline loops: CDR1 DFQATT, CDR2 SNEGSKA (reference sequence).

The chain has TRBV18 and TRBJ2-7, with 7 bases matching TRBD1. The V and J ends lost 4 bases and 5 bases, in that order; junction bases with no gene match: 11. In germline, CDR1 is KGHSH, CDR2 LQKENI. This CDR3 contains 15 residues. The CDR3 is CASSRRDHRGNEQYF. CDR3 sequence (DNA): TGTGCCAGCTCACGACGGGACCACAGGGGCAACGAGCAGTACTTC.